This is a list of T cell receptor beta chains from one sample in a study of shared clonotypes between healthy human individuals. Sequencing used immunoSEQ multiplex PCR; TCRdb keeps in-frame clones, though not all of them. The repertoire holds 1,400,000 or so clones, with 98% as singletons. The sequencing sample was made of naive CD4+ T cells sorted from blood. All receptors derive from a man younger than 40 in good health. The CDR3 runs from the conserved cysteine through the conserved F or W. The order of the fields is D gene, V gene, J gene, CDR3 DNA, CDR3 protein. The D gene is left open where the match is weak.

NA	TRBV30	TRBJ1-1	TGTGCCTGGATTCAGGAGGCCCAGAACACTGAAGCTTTCTTT	CAWIQEAQNTEAFF
NA	TRBV9	TRBJ2-1	TGTGCCAGCAGCGTAGCGGGGGACTCCTACAATGAGCAGTTCTTC	CASSVAGDSYNEQFF
NA	TRBV6-6	TRBJ2-1	TGTGCCATCAAACCCCAGAGCTCCTACAATGAGCAGTTCTTC	CAIKPQSSYNEQFF
TRBD1	TRBV14	TRBJ2-4	TGTGCCACCGGACAGGGGAGCATTCAGTACTTC	CATGQGSIQYF
NA	TRBV6-1	TRBJ1-4	TGTGCCAGCAGTGCAGGGGAGGGTGAAAAACTGTTTTTT	CASSAGEGEKLFF
TRBD1	TRBV18	TRBJ2-3	TGTGCCAGCTCAGGACAGGGGGCAGATACGCAGTATTTT	CASSGQGADTQYF
NA	TRBV29-1	TRBJ2-1	TGCAGCGTTGGGGGTATTGAGCAGTTCTTC	CSVGGIEQFF
NA	TRBV7-2	TRBJ2-3	TGTGCCAGCAGCTCATTCACTAGCCCCACAGATACGCAGTATTTT	CASSSFTSPTDTQYF
NA	TRBV6-1	TRBJ2-6	TGTGCCAGCAGTGAAGCAGGAGGGGCCCTAAACTCTGGGGCCAACGTCCTGACTTTC	CASSEAGGALNSGANVLTF
TRBD1	TRBV30	TRBJ1-5	TGTGCCTGGAGTGTATGGGGACAGGGGAATCAGCCCCAGCATTTT	CAWSVWGQGNQPQHF
NA	TRBV28	TRBJ2-7	TGTGCCAGCAGTTTGATTGGGACGTTTTCGGGGGATCTCGAGCAGTACTTC	CASSLIGTFSGDLEQYF